This TCR beta chain was recorded in a study of shared clonotypes between healthy human individuals. Using immunoSEQ multiplex PCR, the repertoire was profiled, and TCRdb retains in-frame clones only, with some absent. The table records 1.4 million or so clones, roughly 98.5% of them present only once. The sequencing sample was made of naive CD4+ T cells sorted from blood. Subset specified: CD45RA+ positively selected. The TCR originated in a man in his thirties or forties in good health.

This chain's CDR3 is CASSLSSGISEQYF. CDR3 in DNA: TGCGCCAGCAGCTTGTCTAGCGGGATTTCCGAGCAGTACTTC. This chain links TRBV5-1 with TRBJ2-7; TRBD2 matches 9 bases. Losses at the gene ends were 1 base for V and 6 bases for J; bases not matched to a gene: 5. Germline CDR1 reads SGHRS; CDR2 reads YFSETQ. The CDR3 covers 14 residues.